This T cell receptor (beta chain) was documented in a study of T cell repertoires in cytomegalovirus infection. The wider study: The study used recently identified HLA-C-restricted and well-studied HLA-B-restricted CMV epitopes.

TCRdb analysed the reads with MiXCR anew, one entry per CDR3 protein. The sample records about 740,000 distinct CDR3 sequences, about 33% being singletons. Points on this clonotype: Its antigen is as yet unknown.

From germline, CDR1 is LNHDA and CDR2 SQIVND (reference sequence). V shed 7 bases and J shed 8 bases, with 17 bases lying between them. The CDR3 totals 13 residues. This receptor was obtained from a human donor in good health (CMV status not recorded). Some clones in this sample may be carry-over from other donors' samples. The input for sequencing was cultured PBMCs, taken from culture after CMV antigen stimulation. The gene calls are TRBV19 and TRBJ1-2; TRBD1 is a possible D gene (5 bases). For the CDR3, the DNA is TGTGCCAGTACCATATGGGGGTCGCGGGGCTACACCTTC. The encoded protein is CASTIWGSRGYTF.